The 8 T cell receptor beta chains presented below share a single source sample, sequenced in a study of shared clonotypes between healthy human individuals. Sequenced by immunoSEQ multiplex PCR; TCRdb stores in-frame clones only, minus some. This repertoire shows roughly 1,800,000 clones, just under 95% found once; its top ten account for under 1.5%. Terminally differentiated effector memory CD45RA+ cells were left out of the naive CD8 fraction, which was CD45RO-negative and positively selected for CCR7. The sample consisted of naive CD8+ T cells sorted from blood. All receptors come from a man aged 18-30 years in good health.

This chain uses TRBV7-6 with TRBJ2-5; D may be TRBD2 (5 bases). The germline V gene encodes CDR1 SGHVS and CDR2 FNYEAQ. V was cut by 6 bases and J by 1 base, with 9 bases left in between. The CDR3 has 13 amino acids. The CDR3 region has the DNA TGTGCCAGCAGAAAAGAGGGCCAAGAGACCCAGTACTTC. Amino acids: CASRKEGQETQYF.

This rearrangement joins TRBV19 to TRBJ2-4; the match to TRBD2 covers 11 bases. Germline loops: CDR1 LNHDA, CDR2 SQIVND (reference sequence). The CDR3 covers 15 residues. With 3 bases clipped from V and 6 bases from J, the junction kept 4 bases outside the gene matches. The DNA for the CDR3 is TGTGCCAGTAGTATTACGGGACTAGCGGTAAACATTCAGTACTTC. Residues: CASSITGLAVNIQYF.

The chain uses TRBV10-3 and TRBJ2-5; 7 bases line up with TRBD1. V lost 4 bases and J lost 2; bases outside the gene matches: 10. This CDR3 region has 16 residues. Germline-derived CDR1 and CDR2 are ENHRY and SYGVKD. CDR3 loop: CAISGWGEGAQETQYF. CDR3 nucleotides: TGTGCCATCAGTGGTTGGGGTGAGGGGGCACAAGAGACCCAGTACTTC.

The chain has TRBV7-9 and TRBJ1-5; D is perhaps TRBD1 (6 bases). The CDR3 has 18 amino acids. Trimming left V 4 bases short and J 1 base short, with 20 bases between. In germline, CDR1 is SEHNR, CDR2 FQNEAQ (reference sequence). CDR3 residues: CASSSFTTGTRSNQPQHF. The CDR3 bases are TGTGCCAGCAGCTCATTTACAACCGGGACACGGAGCAATCAGCCCCAGCATTTT. Combining the CDR3 with reference TRBV7-9 and TRBJ1-5 gives the whole variable domain DTGVSQNPRHKITKRGQNVTFRCDPISEHNRLYWYRQTLGQGPEFLTYFQNEAQLEKSRLLSDRFSAERPKGSFSTLEIQRTEQGDSAMYLCASSSFTTGTRSNQPQHFGDGTRLSIL.

V gene TRBV5-1 combines with J gene TRBJ2-1; 9 bases map to TRBD2. The CDR3 is 15 residues long. J was trimmed by 8 bases and V by 0 bases; bases with no gene match: 6. Germline CDR1 SGHRS, CDR2 YFSETQ. CDR3 protein: CASSLELAGTDEQFF. The CDR3 bases are TGCGCCAGCAGCTTGGAGCTAGCGGGGACGGATGAGCAGTTCTTC. Together with reference TRBV5-1 and TRBJ2-1, the CDR3 gives the full variable domain: KAGVTQTPRYLIKTRGQQVTLSCSPISGHRSVSWYQQTPGQGLQFLFEYFSETQRNKGNFPGRFSGRQFSNSRSEMNVSTLELGDSALYLCASSLELAGTDEQFFGPGTRLTVL.

V usage is TRBV5-4 and J usage is TRBJ2-3; D unresolved. Germline CDR1 SGHNT, CDR2 YYREEE (reference sequence). The V end lost 4 bases, the J end lost 1 base, and 7 bases lay between the germline ends. The CDR3 contains 13 residues. CDR3 region: CASSPAGTDTQYF. CDR3 coding DNA: TGTGCCAGCAGCCCCGCGGGCACAGATACGCAGTATTTT.

The gene calls are TRBV5-6 and TRBJ1-3; unclear D gene. The V gene lost 2 bases and the J gene lost 0 bases, with 12 bases spanning the gap. CDR1 and CDR2 from the germline V gene are SGHDT and YYEEEE. This CDR3 region has 16 residues. DNA of the CDR3: TGTGCCAGCAGCTTCTCAGGTTCCTCCTCTGGAAACACCATATATTTT. This gives the protein CASSFSGSSSGNTIYF. Full variable domain (outside the CDR3, taken from reference TRBV5-6 and TRBJ1-3): DAGVTQSPTHLIKTRGQQVTLRCSPKSGHDTVSWYQQALGQGPQFIFQYYEEEERQRGNFPDRFSGHQFPNYSSELNVNALLLGDSALYLCASSFSGSSSGNTIYFGEGSWLTVV.

A single count supports this clone. J is TRBJ2-7 and V is TRBV2; D call uncertain. The CDR3 runs to 15 residues. V was clipped by 5 bases and J by 4 bases, with 18 bases between them. CDR1 SNHLY and CDR2 FYNNEI come from the germline V gene. CDR3 in amino acids: CASSPSPGPEYEQYF. The CDR3 bases are TGTGCCAGCAGTCCGTCCCCCGGGCCCGAATACGAGCAGTACTTC. Together with reference TRBV2 and TRBJ2-7, the CDR3 gives the full variable domain: EPEVTQTPSHQVTQMGQEVILRCVPISNHLYFYWYRQILGQKVEFLVSFYNNEISEKSEIFDDQFSVERPDGSNFTLKIRSTKLEDSAMYFCASSPSPGPEYEQYFGPGTRLTVT.